This T cell receptor (beta chain) came from a study of shared clonotypes between healthy human individuals. Assay runs were performed at deep level. Only in-frame clones appear in the TCRdb table, and some are missing; sequencing was by immunoSEQ multiplex PCR. The sample has over a million clones, 70% to 80% seen once. Those who donated were healthy HIV-negative adults, with no recent acute infections or vaccinations reported. Each donor was a Caucasian adult residing in Nashville, Tennessee. The split of CD4+ cells yielded CD45RA+ naive and CD45RA-negative memory subsets. CDR1 is SEHNR and CDR2 is FQNEAQ in the germline V gene (reference sequence). V was clipped by 3 bases and J by 4 bases, with 21 bases between them. CDR3 length: 17 residues.

The specimen was memory CD4+ T cells sorted from blood. Subset defined: CD45RA-negative fraction. The V and J genes are TRBV7-9 and TRBJ1-2; possibly TRBD1 for D (6 bases). This TCR was recovered from a man younger than 35 in good health. The CDR3 region has the DNA TGTGCCAGCAGCTTCGGATTAATAAAACAGGGTTTCTATGGCTACACCTTC. Its translation is CASSFGLIKQGFYGYTF.